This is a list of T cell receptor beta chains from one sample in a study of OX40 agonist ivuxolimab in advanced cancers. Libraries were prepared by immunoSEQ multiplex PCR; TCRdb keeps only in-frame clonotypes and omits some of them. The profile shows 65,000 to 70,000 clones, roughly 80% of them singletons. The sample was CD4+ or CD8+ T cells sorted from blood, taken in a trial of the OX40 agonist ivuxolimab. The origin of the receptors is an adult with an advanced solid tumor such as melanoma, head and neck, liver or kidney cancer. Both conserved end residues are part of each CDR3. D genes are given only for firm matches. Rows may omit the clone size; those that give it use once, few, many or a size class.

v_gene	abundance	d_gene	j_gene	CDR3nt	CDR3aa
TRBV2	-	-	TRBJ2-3	TGTGCCAGCAGACCCAACGTGGGGGTTACGACAGATACGCAGTATTTT	CASRPNVGVTTDTQYF
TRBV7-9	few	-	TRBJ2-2	TGTGCCAGCAGCTTGGTACAGGGAGGCACCGGGGAGCTGTTTTTT	CASSLVQGGTGELFF
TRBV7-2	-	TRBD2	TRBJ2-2	TGTGCCAGCAGCCCGCGGGGGGCCGGGGAGCTGTTTTTT	CASSPRGAGELFF
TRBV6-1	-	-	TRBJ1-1	TGTGCCGCCGCTCGGGTCTTCATGAACACTGAAGCTTTCTTT	CAAARVFMNTEAFF
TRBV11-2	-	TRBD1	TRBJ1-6	TGTGCCAGCAGACCGACAGGGGGCGAGGGGACACCCCTCCACTTT	CASRPTGGEGTPLHF
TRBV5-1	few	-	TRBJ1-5	TGCGCCAGCAGCGAGGGGGGCCCCTTCAGCAATCAGCCCCAGCATTTT	CASSEGGPFSNQPQHF
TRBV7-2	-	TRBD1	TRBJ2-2	TGTGCCAGCAGCCGGTCGACAGGGGATGCCGGGGAGCTGTTTTTT	CASSRSTGDAGELFF
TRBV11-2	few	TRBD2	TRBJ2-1	TGTGCCTGCCGTAGGAGCGGGGGGGACAATGAGCAGTTCTTC	CACRRSGGDNEQFF
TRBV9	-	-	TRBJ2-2	TGTGCCAGCAGGGACCCTACAGGGACCGGGGAGCTGTTTTTT	CASRDPTGTGELFF
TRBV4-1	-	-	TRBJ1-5	TGCGCCAGCAGCCAAGATCCCACAGGGAGTCAGCCCCAGCATTTT	CASSQDPTGSQPQHF
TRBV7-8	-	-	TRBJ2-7	TGTGCCAGCAGCTTAGGGCGGCGGAGCTCCTACGAGCAGTACTTC	CASSLGRRSSYEQYF
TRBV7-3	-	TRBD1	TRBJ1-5	TGTGCCAGCAGCTTATACCGGACAGGGGGACATTTT	CASSLYRTGGHF
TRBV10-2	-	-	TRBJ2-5	TGCGCCAGCACCTCCGGGACACCCAAGACCCAGTACTTC	CASTSGTPKTQYF
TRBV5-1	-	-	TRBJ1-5	TGCGCCAGCAGCTTGGCTCCCCTCCAGCCCCAGCATTTT	CASSLAPLQPQHF
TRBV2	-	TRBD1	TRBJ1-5	TGTGCCAGCGGAGGACAGGGACCTGATAGCAATCAGCCCCAGCATTTT	CASGGQGPDSNQPQHF
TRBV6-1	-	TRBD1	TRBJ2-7	TGTGCCAGCAGTGAACCCCGACAGGGTAGATACGAGCAGTACTTC	CASSEPRQGRYEQYF
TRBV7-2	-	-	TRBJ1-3	TGTGCCAGCAGCTCCCGTGCGGGGCTCTCCGGAAACACCATATATTTT	CASSSRAGLSGNTIYF
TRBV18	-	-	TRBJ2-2	TGTGCCAGCTCGCCCCAGGGGACGAACACCGGGGAGCTGTTTTTT	CASSPQGTNTGELFF
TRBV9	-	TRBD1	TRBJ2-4	TGTGCCAGCAGCGCACGGGACAGTCTAGCCAAAAACATTCAGTACTTC	CASSARDSLAKNIQYF
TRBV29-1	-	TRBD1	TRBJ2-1	TGCAGCGTCCAACGAGACAGGGGGCCATACAATGAGCAGTTCTTC	CSVQRDRGPYNEQFF
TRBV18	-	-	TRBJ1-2	TGTGCCAGCTCACTAGGGGACTATGGCTACACCTTC	CASSLGDYGYTF
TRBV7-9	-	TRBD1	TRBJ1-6	TGTGCCAGCAGCTTAGGGACAGGCCTCTTTAATTCACCCCTCCACTTT	CASSLGTGLFNSPLHF